This T cell receptor beta chain was profiled in a study of graft-versus-host responses after intestinal transplantation. Study-level information: The study gave all recipients anti-thymocyte globulin induction, then tacrolimus and steroids for roughly 3 years.

The authors seeded about 200,000 CFSE-labeled responder cells together with about 200,000 irradiated stimulator cells tagged with violet dye. A sort after the reaction isolated proliferating CFSE-low CD3+CD4+ and CD3+CD8+ responders. Assay: immunoSEQ multiplex PCR; the TCRdb copy retains only in-frame clones and omits some. The repertoire holds about 11,000 clones, 30% to 40% seen once, with 1.5% to 2% in the top ten. The material sequenced was alloreactive CD4+ T cells from a mixed lymphocyte reaction culture, taken before transplantation. Subset: CFSE-low proliferating T cells sorted from roughly six-day pre-transplant mixed lymphocyte reaction (GvH or HvG direction). This clonotype was sampled from a human patient who was an organ donor for intestinal transplantation.

DNA of the CDR3: TGTGCCAGCAGCAGACTGGGGACAGGGGTTAAGGGCTACACCTTC. Its translation: CASSRLGTGVKGYTF. The gene calls are TRBV27 and TRBJ1-2, with 10 nucleotides matching TRBD1. V lost 6 bases, J lost 8 bases, and 12 bases stayed unmatched. From germline, CDR1 is MNHEY and CDR2 SMNVEV (reference sequence). The CDR3 totals 15 residues.